A selection of T cell receptor beta chains follows, all from one sample in a study of CD8 T cells in Susac syndrome. TCRdb passed the immunoSEQ multiplex PCR reads through MiXCR, listing each CDR3 protein once. The sample includes over 150,000 distinct CDR3 sequences, roughly 92% seen only once; the top ten take more than 0.08%. The sample taken for sequencing was CD4+ T cells from PBMCs. These receptors all come from a human donor with multiple sclerosis. Both conserved end residues are part of each CDR3. D genes are given only for firm matches. Clone sizes are given selectively: once, few, many, or a class where the clone is expanded.

J gene,clone size,V gene,D gene,CDR3 DNA,CDR3 protein
TRBJ2-3,.,TRBV20-1,.,TGCAGTGCTAGTTTCCTCTCTAGCACAGATACGCAGTATTTT,CSASFLSSTDTQYF
TRBJ2-3,.,TRBV20-1,.,TGCAGTGGAATTGGGGATACAGATACGCAGTATTTT,CSGIGDTDTQYF
TRBJ1-2,once,TRBV28,TRBD1,TGTGCCAGCAGAGACCCCGGGACAGGGGGCAATGGCTACACCTTC,CASRDPGTGGNGYTF
TRBJ2-2,.,TRBV10-2,TRBD1,TGCGCCAGCATGACCGGGACAGCCAACACCGGGGAGCTGTTTTTT,CASMTGTANTGELFF
TRBJ2-1,.,TRBV5-4,.,TGTGCCAGCAGTCTCACAGGGGAGGGTGAGCAGTTCTTC,CASSLTGEGEQFF
TRBJ1-5,.,TRBV18,.,TGTGCCAGTTCACCAATCCCTGAGTTGTTTCAGCCCCAGCATTTT,CASSPIPELFQPQHF
TRBJ1-6,.,TRBV27,TRBD1,TGTGCCAGCAGTTGGGATGGGACAGTAGGTTCACCCCTCCACTTT,CASSWDGTVGSPLHF
TRBJ2-7,.,TRBV7-2,.,TGTGCCAGCAGCTTAAGGTCTGGCGGAGGGGACTACGAGCAGTACTTC,CASSLRSGGGDYEQYF
TRBJ1-1,.,TRBV4-2,.,TGTGCCAGCAGCCAACCGTTGGGCCGTCGGCGCACTGAAGCTTTCTTT,CASSQPLGRRRTEAFF
TRBJ1-1,.,TRBV3-1,.,TGTGCCAGCAGCGCAAGACCGGGCTTTCGGGCTTTCTTT,CASSARPGFRAFF
TRBJ2-3,once,TRBV7-8,TRBD2,TGTGCCAGCAGCTTTCGACTAGCCCTCCCCACAGATACGCAGTATTTT,CASSFRLALPTDTQYF
TRBJ2-5,.,TRBV30,.,TGTGCCTGGAGTGTACTCGCGGGGGCCATAGAGACCCAGTACTTC,CAWSVLAGAIETQYF
TRBJ1-1,.,TRBV2,.,TGTGCCAGCAGGGACAGAGAGAACACTGAAGCTTTCTTT,CASRDRENTEAFF
TRBJ1-4,.,TRBV12-3/TRBV12-4,.,TGTGCCAGCAGCCTGGGACAAAGTTACGAAAAACTGTTTTTT,CASSLGQSYEKLFF
TRBJ1-1,.,TRBV28,.,TGTGCCAGCTCAAAGCGTGAAGCTTTCTTT,CASSKREAFF
TRBJ2-3,.,TRBV4-2,.,TGTGCCAGCAGCCGGGACATTACTAGCACAGATACGCAGTATTTT,CASSRDITSTDTQYF
TRBJ2-7,.,TRBV23-1,.,TGCGCCAGCAGTCAACCGGGCCAGGGGCTTCCCTACGAGCAGTACTTC,CASSQPGQGLPYEQYF
TRBJ2-7,.,TRBV6-2/TRBV6-3,.,TGTGCCAGCAGTCCCGACACTGGGACCTACGAGCAGTACTTC,CASSPDTGTYEQYF
TRBJ2-6,.,TRBV19,.,TGTGCCAGTAGTAAGAATCCAGGGGCGAACTCTGGGGCCAACGTCCTGACTTTC,CASSKNPGANSGANVLTF
TRBJ1-4,once,TRBV7-9,.,TGTGCCAGCAGCGACGACGTGGAAAAACTGTTTTTT,CASSDDVEKLFF
TRBJ2-1,.,TRBV3-1,.,TGTGCCAGCAGCCAAGCGAGCGGTTCCTACAATGAGCAGTTCTTC,CASSQASGSYNEQFF
TRBJ2-3,.,TRBV24-1,TRBD1,TGTGCCACCAGTGATCAGACAGGGGGCCGAGATACGCAGTATTTT,CATSDQTGGRDTQYF
TRBJ1-3,.,TRBV9,.,TGTGCCAGCAGCGGACGAGATTTCTCTGGAAACACCATATATTTT,CASSGRDFSGNTIYF
TRBJ2-2,.,TRBV2,TRBD2,TGTGCCAGCAGTGACGGGGGACTAGCGGGAGAGTCCGGGGAGCTGTTTTTT,CASSDGGLAGESGELFF
TRBJ2-1,.,TRBV9,TRBD1,TGTGCCAGCAGGGACACAGGGGGCATCTACAATGAGCAGTTCTTC,CASRDTGGIYNEQFF
TRBJ2-7,once,TRBV29-1,.,TGCAGCGCGGAGGGGTCTTCCTACGAGCAGTACTTC,CSAEGSSYEQYF
TRBJ2-7,.,TRBV11-2,TRBD1,TGTGCCAGCAGCTCCCTTACTACCGGGACAGGGGCCCACGAGCAGTACTTC,CASSSLTTGTGAHEQYF
TRBJ2-5,.,TRBV25-1,.,TGTGCCAGCCGGAGGGGAAGTTCGGAGACCCAGTACTTC,CASRRGSSETQYF
TRBJ1-2,.,TRBV24-1,.,TGTGCCACCAGTGATTTAGGGCCGGGGAGCGGCTACACCTTC,CATSDLGPGSGYTF
TRBJ1-1,.,TRBV20-1,.,TGCAGTGCTAGGAACGAAGGGGGAGGGGACACTGAAGCTTTCTTT,CSARNEGGGDTEAFF
TRBJ2-1,once,TRBV20-1,TRBD2,TGCAGTGCCAAGTCCTCCGGTTTAGGGACTAGTATGTACCATGAGCAGTTCTTC,CSAKSSGLGTSMYHEQFF
TRBJ2-7,.,TRBV11-2,.,TGTGCCAGCCGATCCCTAAGGACCTACGAGCAGTACTTC,CASRSLRTYEQYF
TRBJ1-1,.,TRBV6-2/TRBV6-3,.,TGTGCCAGCACCTGGGACAAGAACACTGAAGCTTTCTTT,CASTWDKNTEAFF
TRBJ2-6,.,TRBV19,.,TGTGCCAGTAGTCTGGGACCGATTAACTCTGGGGCCAACGTCCTGACTTTC,CASSLGPINSGANVLTF
TRBJ2-2,.,TRBV12-3/TRBV12-4,.,TGTGCCAGCAGTACCCTGGGCGGGGAGCTGTTTTTT,CASSTLGGELFF
TRBJ2-5,.,TRBV5-1,TRBD2,TGCGCCAGCAGCTTTCGGAGTAGCGGGAGGAGGCAAGAGACCCAGTACTTC,CASSFRSSGRRQETQYF
TRBJ1-1,.,TRBV9,.,TGTGCCAGCAGGGGGAGGGAAGGAGCTTTCTTT,CASRGREGAFF
TRBJ2-7,.,TRBV18,TRBD1,TGTGCCAGCTCACCAATGGACAGGGTGCGCGAGCAGTACTTC,CASSPMDRVREQYF
TRBJ1-2,.,TRBV2,.,TGTGCCAGCAGCCAGGGGCCCTTTAACTATGGCTACACCTTC,CASSQGPFNYGYTF
TRBJ1-1,.,TRBV2,.,TGTGCCAGCAGCTTAGACATGCACACTGAAGCTTTCTTT,CASSLDMHTEAFF